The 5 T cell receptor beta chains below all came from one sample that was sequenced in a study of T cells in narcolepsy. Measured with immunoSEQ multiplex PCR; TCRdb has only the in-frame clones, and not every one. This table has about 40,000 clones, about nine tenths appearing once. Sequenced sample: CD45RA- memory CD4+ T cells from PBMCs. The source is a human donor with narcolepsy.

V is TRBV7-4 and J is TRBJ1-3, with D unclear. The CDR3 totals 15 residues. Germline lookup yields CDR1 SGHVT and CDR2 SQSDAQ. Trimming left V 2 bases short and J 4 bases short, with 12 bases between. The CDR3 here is CASSLKPQVGNTIYF. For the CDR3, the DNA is TGTGCCAGCAGCTTAAAGCCGCAGGTCGGAAACACCATATATTTT.

In DNA, the CDR3 is TGTGCCAGCTCACCCCGGGACAGAATCAGCACAGATACGCAGTATTTT. Translation: CASSPRDRISTDTQYF. This sequence joins TRBV18 and TRBJ2-3, with 7 bases lining up with TRBD1. V was clipped by 3 bases and J by 0 bases; unmatched bases: 6. The CDR3 sequence is 16 residues long. CDR1 and CDR2 (germline): KGHSH, LQKENI.

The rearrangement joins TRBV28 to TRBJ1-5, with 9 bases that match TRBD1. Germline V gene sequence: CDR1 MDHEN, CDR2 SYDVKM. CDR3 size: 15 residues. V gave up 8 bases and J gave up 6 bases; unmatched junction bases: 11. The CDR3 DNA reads TGTGCCAGCCGAGCCGGGGACAGGGTTGGTCAGCCCCAGCATTTT. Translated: CASRAGDRVGQPQHF.

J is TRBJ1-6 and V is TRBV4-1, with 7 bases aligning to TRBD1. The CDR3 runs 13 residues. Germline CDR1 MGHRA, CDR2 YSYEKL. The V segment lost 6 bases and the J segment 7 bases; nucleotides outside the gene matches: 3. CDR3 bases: TGCGCCAGCAGTGGACAGGCCAATTCACCCCTCCACTTT. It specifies CASSGQANSPLHF.

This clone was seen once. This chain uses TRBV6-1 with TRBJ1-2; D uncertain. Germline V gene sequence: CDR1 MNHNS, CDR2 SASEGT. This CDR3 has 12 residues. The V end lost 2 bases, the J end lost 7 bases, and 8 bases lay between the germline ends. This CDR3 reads CASSENLGGYTF. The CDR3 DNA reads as TGTGCCAGCAGTGAAAATTTGGGTGGCTACACCTTC.